These 10 T cell receptor beta chains were sequenced from one sample in a study of shared clonotypes between healthy human individuals. Sequencing was performed with immunoSEQ multiplex PCR; in TCRdb, only in-frame clones are kept and a portion is missing. The repertoire holds about 490,000 clones, with over 60% as singletons. Sequencing was carried out using PBMCs. Receptors were obtained from a woman aged 40-49 years in good health. Some clones in this sample may be carry-over from other donors' samples.

The chain couples TRBV4-2 to TRBJ2-2; 15 nucleotides line up with TRBD2. The CDR3 extends over 16 amino acids. Germline V gene lookup returns CDR1 LGHNA and CDR2 YNFKEQ. V was clipped by 5 bases and J by 5 bases; unmatched bases: 3. CDR3 in amino acids: CASSYGLAGGTGELFF. The CDR3 coding sequence is TGTGCCAGCAGCTACGGACTAGCGGGAGGGACCGGGGAGCTGTTTTTT.

The chain joins TRBV13 to TRBJ2-7; no reliable D call. This CDR3 is built from 14 residues. The germline V gene encodes CDR1 PRHDT and CDR2 FYEKMQ (reference sequence). The V gene lost 5 bases and the J gene lost 0 bases, with 11 bases spanning the gap. CDR3 coding DNA: TGTGCCAGCAGCCCGGGCCGAAGCTCCTACGAGCAGTACTTC. As protein: CASSPGRSSYEQYF.

The J gene is TRBJ1-2, the V gene TRBV7-9; 9 nucleotides match TRBD1. Trimming removed 4 bases from V and 4 bases from J; junction bases left unmatched: 7. The CDR3 runs to 15 residues. Germline CDR1 is SEHNR and CDR2 is FQNEAQ (reference sequence). The CDR3 spells CASSSGGQGSYGYTF. In nucleotides, the CDR3 is TGTGCCAGCAGCTCGGGGGGACAGGGTAGCTATGGCTACACCTTC.

The chain carries TRBV19 and TRBJ1-1; 8 positions match TRBD1. The CDR3 is made up of 10 amino acids. Per the germline V gene, CDR1 is LNHDA and CDR2 is SQIVND (reference sequence). V lost 8 bases to trimming and J lost 12 bases; unmatched junction nucleotides: 5. DNA for the CDR3: TGTGCCAGTTCTCAGGGGGCGACTTTCTTT. Its translation: CASSQGATFF.

Turning to this clone: A far larger clone is one nucleotide away, so this likely arose from a read error. The DNA of the CDR3 is TGTGCCAGCAGCCAAGATCGAGGAGCGCCCTCCTACGAGCATTACTTC. Translating gives CASSQDRGAPSYEHYF. The chain has TRBV4-2 and TRBJ2-7; D is unclear. Germline V gene sequence: CDR1 LGHNA, CDR2 YNFKEQ. The CDR3 runs to 16 residues.

V is TRBV6-1 and J is TRBJ2-5; a possible D gene is TRBD2 (5 bases). V was clipped by 5 bases and J by 2 bases, with 15 bases between them. The germline gives CDR1 MNHNS, CDR2 SASEGT. CDR3 length: 15 amino acids. This CDR3 reads CASSTPSWEQETQYF. CDR3 nucleotide sequence: TGTGCCAGCAGTACTCCCTCCTGGGAGCAAGAGACCCAGTACTTC.

As for this clone: A much larger clone differs from this one at a single base, so this may be a read error. Other DNA sequences in the sample encode the same CDR3. The J gene is TRBJ2-7, the V gene TRBV5-1; D is unclear. Germline V gene sequence: CDR1 SGHRS, CDR2 YFSETQ. This CDR3 is built from 14 residues. V lost 0 bases and J 2 bases, leaving 9 bases between the germline ends. In DNA form, the CDR3 reads TGCGCCAGCAGCTTGGGACAAGCTACCTACGAGCAGTACTTC. It translates to CASSLGQATYEQYF.

The chain combines TRBV18 with TRBJ2-7, with 7 bases lining up with TRBD2. Germline loops: CDR1 KGHSH, CDR2 LQKENI. The CDR3 is 16 residues long. Germline trimming cut 3 bases from V and 2 bases from J; bases unmatched to any gene: 10. The CDR3 region is CASSPMAAGATYEQYF. CDR3 DNA sequence: TGTGCCAGCTCACCTATGGCGGCGGGAGCAACCTACGAGCAGTACTTC.

This sequence joins TRBV5-4 and TRBJ2-3; 7 positions agree with TRBD1. This CDR3 is 14 amino acids long. V trimming: 5 bases; J trimming: 4 bases; junction bases outside the gene matches: 7. Looked up from germline, CDR1 is SGHNT and CDR2 is YYREEE (reference sequence). The chain's CDR3 is CASSYQTGSDTQYF. Written as DNA, the CDR3 is TGTGCCAGCAGTTATCAGACAGGGTCAGATACGCAGTATTTT.

The V gene is TRBV30, the J gene TRBJ2-7, with D possibly being TRBD2 (6 bases). V was trimmed by 4 bases and J by 1 base, leaving 17 bases between them. There are 15 residues in the CDR3. Germline V gene data show CDR1 as GTSNPN and CDR2 as SVGIG (reference sequence). The CDR3 region is CAWIPQSGLSYEQYF. The CDR3, as DNA: TGTGCCTGGATCCCTCAAAGCGGGCTATCCTACGAGCAGTACTTC.